Listed below are T cell receptor beta chains from one sample, sequenced in a study of metastatic and nonmetastatic thyroid tumors. MiXCR was used by TCRdb to re-call the PCR reads. The table includes around 35,000 clones, approximately 16% detected once. Material: blood. Receptors originate from a female donor with papillary thyroid cancer or a benign thyroid nodule (not recorded which). Some clones in this sample may be carry-over from other donors' samples. Each CDR3 is given with its conserved first and last residue. Each record gives: V gene, J gene, clone size, CDR3 protein. Only part of the rows carry a size: once, few, many, or a class if the clone is expanded.

V: TRBV30; J: TRBJ1-1; size: once; CDR3: CAWISGAVAEAFF
V: TRBV5-6; J: TRBJ1-1; size: -; CDR3: CASSSPTMNTEAFF
V: TRBV7-3; J: TRBJ2-3; size: many; CDR3: CASSLQPSTDTQYF
V: TRBV11-3; J: TRBJ2-1; size: many; CDR3: CASSRWGESSYNEQFF
V: TRBV6-4; J: TRBJ2-7; size: many; CDR3: CASSYRQTYEQYF
V: TRBV29-1; J: TRBJ2-1; size: many; CDR3: CSVILAGGSSYNEQFF
V: TRBV19; J: TRBJ2-7; size: many; CDR3: CASSRDQSYEQYF
V: TRBV12-3/TRBV12-4; J: TRBJ2-7; size: many; CDR3: CASSLTVSYEQYF
V: TRBV12-3/TRBV12-4; J: TRBJ1-2; size: many; CDR3: CASSYGGGYTF
V: TRBV10-3; J: TRBJ1-6; size: many; CDR3: CAISEEQGGSPLHF
V: TRBV5-1; J: TRBJ2-2; size: -; CDR3: CASSLVAVAWFGELFF
V: TRBV30; J: TRBJ2-1; size: many; CDR3: CAWRGGLAGGDEQFF
V: TRBV20-1; J: TRBJ1-2; size: -; CDR3: CSARGGQLHGYTF
V: TRBV11-1; J: TRBJ2-5; size: many; CDR3: CASSLGRFVGQLQETQYF
V: TRBV29-1; J: TRBJ2-7; size: many; CDR3: CSVKDGASGNDEQYF
V: TRBV11-2; J: TRBJ2-7; size: many; CDR3: CASSLEGTLSYEQYF
V: TRBV19; J: TRBJ1-1; size: -; CDR3: CASSIEARGMNTEAFF
V: TRBV28; J: TRBJ1-1; size: -; CDR3: CARLGEMNTVAFF
V: TRBV18; J: TRBJ1-1; size: -; CDR3: CASSRLTGGDSGTEAFF
V: TRBV11-2; J: TRBJ1-1; size: many; CDR3: CASSAPGGGVSGTEAFF
V: TRBV4-1; J: TRBJ1-1; size: many; CDR3: CASSSRPGTGTEAFF
V: TRBV25-1; J: TRBJ2-3; size: many; CDR3: CASSEFGFSTDTQYF
V: TRBV10-1; J: TRBJ1-6; size: -; CDR3: CASSESAGSPLHF
V: TRBV27; J: TRBJ1-6; size: many; CDR3: CASGNSPLHF